One sample yielded the 10 T cell receptor beta chains listed below, sequenced in a study of shared clonotypes between healthy human individuals. The data were produced by immunoSEQ multiplex PCR, yet TCRdb's version contains in-frame clones alone and is incomplete. The sample includes 550,000 to 800,000 clones, about 74% seen only once; the top ten take over 1.5%. The sample was memory CD4+ T cells sorted from blood. Subset described: CD45RA-negative fraction. The receptors here all came from a woman in her twenties or thirties in good health.

The V call is TRBV2, the J call TRBJ1-5; 8 positions match TRBD1. Losses at the gene ends were 3 bases for V and 6 bases for J; bases not matched to a gene: 7. The CDR3 is made up of 15 amino acids. CDR1 is SNHLY, CDR2 FYNNEI, per germline. Written as DNA, the CDR3 is TGTGCCAGCAGTGAGGAGACAGGGGTTCGTCAGCCCCAGCATTTT. Translated, it gives CASSEETGVRQPQHF.

The chain employs TRBV11-3 and TRBJ2-2; unclear D gene. This CDR3 contains 16 residues. Germline CDR1 reads SGHNT; CDR2 reads YENEEA. V shed 3 bases and J shed 0 bases, with 11 bases lying between them. Here the CDR3 reads CASSFSYSTNTGELFF. CDR3 DNA: TGTGCCAGCAGCTTTTCTTACAGCACGAACACCGGGGAGCTGTTTTTT.

This chain uses TRBV2 with TRBJ2-1, with 12 bases identical to TRBD2. The germline V gene encodes CDR1 SNHLY and CDR2 FYNNEI. V lost 5 bases and J lost 7; bases outside the gene matches: 6. The CDR3 totals 15 residues. CDR3 region: CASSSGTSGYNEQFF. The CDR3 region has the DNA TGTGCCAGCAGTTCCGGGACTAGCGGGTATAATGAGCAGTTCTTC.

V and J are TRBV28 and TRBJ1-4; D gene ambiguous. With 2 bases removed from V and 8 bases from J, the gap between germline ends came to 18 bases. Germline V gives CDR1 MDHEN, CDR2 SYDVKM. CDR3 length equals 16 residues. The CDR3 loop reads CASSLLLAAQEEKLFF. CDR3 in DNA: TGTGCCAGCAGTTTACTCCTTGCCGCCCAGGAGGAAAAACTGTTTTTT.

The V and J genes are TRBV9 and TRBJ2-5; either TRBD1 or TRBD2 may supply D (5 bases each). V was pared by 5 bases and J by 5 bases, with 13 bases between. CDR1 is SGDLS and CDR2 is YYNGEE in the germline V gene. The CDR3 length is 13 residues. CDR3 in amino acids: CASRPQGEETQYF. CDR3 coding DNA: TGTGCCAGCAGACCTCAGGGAGAGGAGACCCAGTACTTC. The full variable domain, completed using reference TRBV9 and TRBJ2-5, is DSGVTQTPKHLITATGQRVTLRCSPRSGDLSVYWYQQSLDQGLQFLIQYYNGEERAKGNILERFSAQQFPDLHSELNLSSLELGDSALYFCASRPQGEETQYFGPGTRLLVL.

The chain recombines TRBV10-2 with TRBJ2-2; 11 bases line up with TRBD1. The CDR3 is made up of 19 amino acids. Looked up from germline, CDR1 is WSHSY and CDR2 is SAAADI. Trimming took 6 bases from V and 6 from J; bases not matched to a gene: 18. CDR3 in DNA: TGCGCCAGCAGGGGGAAAGGACAGGGGGCGAGGACTAGGGCCGGGGAGCTGTTTTTT. This gives the protein CASRGKGQGARTRAGELFF.

The rearrangement joins TRBV10-2 to TRBJ2-7; the D gene could be TRBD1 or TRBD2 (6 bases each). Germline V gene data show CDR1 as WSHSY and CDR2 as SAAADI. The germline V and J ends were trimmed by 7 bases and 6 bases, with 16 bases remaining between them. The CDR3 totals 13 residues. The CDR3 nucleotides read TGCGCCAGCACCGGGGGCGCCGGGGGCGAGCAGTACTTC. The encoded protein is CASTGGAGGEQYF.

Ten or more counts support this clone. The rearrangement uses TRBV9 and TRBJ1-1, with a possible D match to TRBD1 (5 bases). Trimming stripped 0 bases from V and 4 bases from J, with 13 bases between. Germline V lookup: CDR1 SGDLS, CDR2 YYNGEE. The CDR3 spans 15 residues. CDR3 in amino acids: CASSVDGWGSTEAFF. The CDR3, as DNA: TGTGCCAGCAGCGTAGACGGCTGGGGCAGCACTGAAGCTTTCTTT.

The V gene is TRBV19, the J gene TRBJ1-5, with D possibly matching TRBD1 (5 bases). This CDR3 region has 14 residues. CDR1 is LNHDA, CDR2 SQIVND, per germline (reference sequence). V shed 3 bases and J shed 6 bases, with 12 bases lying between them. In nucleotides, the CDR3 is TGTGCCAGTAGTATCAGGGTTGGCGGTCAGCCCCAGCATTTT. It is translated as CASSIRVGGQPQHF.

CDR3 sequence (DNA): TGTGCCAGCAGCGTAGGGACGGTCAACACTGAAGCTTTCTTT. Amino acid sequence: CASSVGTVNTEAFF. The chain is built from TRBV9 and TRBJ1-1; no clear D. The CDR3 has 14 amino acids. Per germline, CDR1 SGDLS and CDR2 YYNGEE. V dropped 0 bases and J dropped 2 bases, with 8 bases sitting between them.